Listed below are T cell receptor beta chains from one sample, sequenced in a study of beta chain features in type 1 diabetes. Sequenced by immunoSEQ multiplex PCR; TCRdb stores in-frame clones only, minus some. This sample has about 220,000 clones; about a tenth occur once, and the top ten carry over 1%. Specimen: central memory CD4+ T cells from blood. The receptors were sampled from a man younger than 35 in good health. Both conserved end residues are part of each CDR3. The D gene is left open where the match is weak. The listing skips clone size in some rows; elsewhere it reads once, few, many or a size class.

>.|many|TRBJ2-6|TRBV5-4
CASSLDLSGANVLTF
>.|few|TRBJ2-4|TRBV6-1
CASWLGGRKNIQYF
>TRBD2|.|TRBJ2-3|TRBV10-3
CAIKLAASTDTQYF
>.|few|TRBJ2-2|TRBV30
CAWSVSKGIANTGELFF
>TRBD1|.|TRBJ2-7|TRBV5-6
CASSLKGASEQYF
>.|.|TRBJ2-1|TRBV19
CASSFMSSYNEQFF
>.|.|TRBJ2-7|TRBV6-5
CASITDYRAHEQYF
>TRBD2|.|TRBJ2-5|TRBV5-4
CASSVAASGQETQYF
>.|few|TRBJ1-2|TRBV19
CASVKSNYGYTF
>TRBD2|.|TRBJ2-7|TRBV10-3
CAISEGTSGRSSYEQYF
>.|few|TRBJ1-5|TRBV30
CAWRLTGGQPQHF
>.|.|TRBJ1-1|TRBV13
CASSVGTVNTEAFF
>.|few|TRBJ2-5|TRBV29-1
CSVARVGETQYF
>TRBD1|.|TRBJ1-2|TRBV10-3
CAITPTGLDGYTF
>TRBD2|many|TRBJ2-1|TRBV5-6
CASSHDSGLNNEQFF
>.|few|TRBJ1-1|TRBV19
CASSIDLAVMNTEAFF
>.|.|TRBJ2-7|TRBV11-2
CASSLAAETHF
>TRBD1|many|TRBJ2-5|TRBV7-3
CASSFGQGETQYF
>.|.|TRBJ2-2|TRBV7-2
CASSSYGTFTGELFF
>TRBD1|few|TRBJ2-7|TRBV6-6
CASSPTDRANEQYF
>TRBD1|.|TRBJ1-1|TRBV6-5
CASRTGMQDTEAFF
>TRBD2|.|TRBJ2-1|TRBV10-3
CAIMSRESSHNEQFF
>TRBD1|few|TRBJ2-1|TRBV6-1
CASSPRDRAVNEQFF
>.|few|TRBJ2-5|TRBV6-5
CASSYSLDRQETQYF
>TRBD1|.|TRBJ2-6|TRBV27
CASSPPGQGIAGANVLTF
>TRBD2|.|TRBJ2-4|TRBV11-2
CASSLPPAAAGAGNIQYF
>.|many|TRBJ2-7|TRBV28
CASSLEGRASYEQYF
>TRBD2|few|TRBJ2-1|TRBV14
CASSQVGLAGGLANEQFF
>TRBD1|few|TRBJ1-2|TRBV2
CADRDRDPGYTF
>TRBD2|.|TRBJ2-7|TRBV10-3
CASRVAGSVDEQYF
>.|many|TRBJ2-1|TRBV11-2
CASGSLYNEQFF
>TRBD2|few|TRBJ2-3|TRBV11-3
CASSPWTSGRASTDTQYF
>.|few|TRBJ2-5|TRBV6-6
CASSYSAGQETQYF
>TRBD2|.|TRBJ2-1|TRBV7-2
CASSLKLAGEDEQFF
>.|.|TRBJ2-4|TRBV7-9
CASSLVADYQYF
>.|few|TRBJ2-7|TRBV21-1
CASSKAAGTGKYF
>TRBD1|many|TRBJ1-5|TRBV23-1
CASSQSKGQGAFQPQHF
>TRBD1|few|TRBJ2-7|TRBV7-8
CASSAGQGGQYF
>.|few|TRBJ2-7|TRBV14
CASSQDPREYEQYF
>TRBD2|many|TRBJ2-5|TRBV27
CASSLNSGRVRTQYF
>TRBD2|many|TRBJ2-3|TRBV9
CASSLGLAQSTDTQYF
>TRBD2|.|TRBJ2-1|TRBV28
CASRDGTSVYNEQFF
>TRBD1|many|TRBJ2-3|TRBV29-1
CSVERGQGTDTQYF
>.|few|TRBJ2-7|TRBV7-2
CASSFGRAYEQYF
>TRBD2|few|TRBJ2-5|TRBV30
CAWSGGASGIKETQYF
>TRBD1|few|TRBJ1-1|TRBV5-1
CASSLEGQGNTEAFF
>TRBD2|many|TRBJ2-3|TRBV10-3
CAISPGSGASTDTQYF
>.|few|TRBJ2-2|TRBV30
CAWSRGRNTGELFF
>TRBD2|few|TRBJ2-1|TRBV6-6
CASSYLSGSYNEQFF
>TRBD1|.|TRBJ2-5|TRBV27
CASSPRDRGREQYF
>.|.|TRBJ2-3|TRBV5-4
CASSRLSGDTQYF
>.|.|TRBJ2-1|TRBV29-1
CSVGSLTGASYNEQFF
>.|.|TRBJ2-7|TRBV7-9
CASSLAVAGLGFYEQYF
>.|.|TRBJ2-1|TRBV30
CAWIGTTVYNEQFF
>TRBD1|few|TRBJ2-3|TRBV10-3
CAINRDRLTDTQYF
>.|few|TRBJ1-1|TRBV28
CASSPIHTEAFF
>TRBD2|few|TRBJ2-1|TRBV29-1
CSVEGSPSGRAIHEQFF
>.|few|TRBJ2-3|TRBV7-2
CASSFSLSTDTQYF
>TRBD1|few|TRBJ2-3|TRBV5-6
CATGQGPSTDTQYF